Presented here are 26 T cell receptor beta chains from one specimen sequenced in a study of T cell responses to AZD1222 COVID-19 vaccine. The protocol was immunoSEQ multiplex PCR, while the TCRdb copy is restricted to in-frame clones and leaves out a portion. The table shows around 160,000 clones, with just over 90% occurring only once. The specimen comprised peripheral blood, sampled 28 days after the second AZD1222 dose. These receptor sequences come from an adult who received the AZD1222 COVID-19 vaccine.

The chain employs TRBV3-1 (or the pseudogene TRBV3-2) and TRBJ1-1, with D tentatively TRBD1 (5 bases). The germline V gene encodes CDR1 LGHDT and CDR2 YNNKEL (reference sequence). V gave up 4 bases and J gave up 5 bases, with 23 bases separating them. The CDR3 is made up of 17 amino acids. CDR3 sequence reads: CASSLHPGALEGTEAFF. CDR3 in DNA: TGTGCCAGCAGCCTCCACCCCGGGGCTCTCGAGGGGACTGAAGCTTTCTTT.

The chain carries TRBV4-3 and TRBJ2-3; tentatively, D is TRBD1 (6 bases). Trimming removed 5 bases at V and 0 bases at J, with 18 bases between. This CDR3 spans 17 amino acids. Germline values: CDR1 LGHNA, CDR2 YSLEER. DNA of the CDR3: TGCGCCAGCAGCTTGGGGGCCTCAGCGTCGAGCACAGATACGCAGTATTTT. Protein: CASSLGASASSTDTQYF.

This clone has just one count. This rearrangement joins TRBV19 to TRBJ2-3; D remains unclear. This CDR3 contains 13 residues. Trimming shortened V by 5 bases and J by 0 bases, and 6 bases separated the two germline ends. Germline V gene lookup returns CDR1 LNHDA and CDR2 SQIVND (reference sequence). CDR3 amino acids: CASSLSSTDTQYF. The CDR3 nucleotides are TGTGCCAGTAGTTTGTCTAGCACAGATACGCAGTATTTT.

This clone appeared a single time. This rearrangement joins TRBV7-9 to TRBJ1-1, with D possibly matching TRBD1 (5 bases). Germline V CDR1 and CDR2: SEHNR, FQNEAQ (reference sequence). The CDR3 spans 15 residues. The V end lost 5 bases, the J end lost 0 bases, and 13 bases lay between the germline ends. The CDR3 here is CASSPQGPMNTEAFF. The DNA of the CDR3 is TGTGCCAGCAGCCCTCAGGGTCCCATGAACACTGAAGCTTTCTTT.

The gene calls are TRBV11-3 and TRBJ1-1; D might be TRBD1 (6 bases). The CDR3 has 13 amino acids. In germline, CDR1 is SGHNT, CDR2 YENEEA. V lost 5 bases and J lost 5, with 12 bases in between. In nucleotides, the CDR3 is TGTGCCAGCAGCCCTACAGGGTCGACTGAAGCTTTCTTT. Translation gives CASSPTGSTEAFF.

V usage is TRBV7-2 and J usage is TRBJ1-1, with 9 bases identical to TRBD1. The CDR3 length is 16 residues. V lost 2 bases to trimming and J lost 4 bases; unmatched junction nucleotides: 8. CDR1 is SGHTA and CDR2 is FQGNSA in the germline V gene. The CDR3: CASSLMFLTGGTEAFF. CDR3 nucleotide sequence: TGTGCCAGCAGCTTAATGTTTCTGACAGGGGGCACTGAAGCTTTCTTT.

The chain has TRBV15 and TRBJ1-2; D may be TRBD1 (5 bases). CDR3 length: 13 amino acids. Germline CDR1 LNHNV, CDR2 YYDKDF (reference sequence). V was trimmed by 4 bases and J by 7 bases, leaving 13 bases between them. The CDR3 protein is CATSMGGEGGYTF. The CDR3 nucleotides are TGTGCCACCAGCATGGGGGGGGAAGGTGGCTACACCTTC.

The chain is built from TRBV2 and TRBJ2-1; D unclear. The germline V gene encodes CDR1 SNHLY and CDR2 FYNNEI. V lost 6 bases and J 0 bases, leaving 3 bases between the germline ends. The CDR3 covers 12 residues. The chain's CDR3 is CASRDSYNEQFF. CDR3 bases: TGTGCCAGCAGGGACTCCTACAATGAGCAGTTCTTC. The complete variable domain, with remaining parts taken from reference TRBV2 and TRBJ2-1, reads EPEVTQTPSHQVTQMGQEVILRCVPISNHLYFYWYRQILGQKVEFLVSFYNNEISEKSEIFDDQFSVERPDGSNFTLKIRSTKLEDSAMYFCASRDSYNEQFFGPGTRLTVL.

The chain has TRBV7-8 and TRBJ1-3, with TRBD1 matching 9 bases. Germline trimming cut 5 bases from V and 4 bases from J; bases unmatched to any gene: 9. The germline V gene encodes CDR1 SGHVS and CDR2 FQNEAQ. The CDR3 sequence is 16 residues long. For the CDR3, the DNA is TGTGCCAGCAGCCAATTCCAACAGGGGGCAGGAAACACCATATATTTT. It specifies CASSQFQQGAGNTIYF.

The chain is built from TRBV28 and TRBJ2-1; D not resolved. V was trimmed by 2 bases and J by 6 bases, leaving 2 bases between them. In germline, CDR1 is MDHEN, CDR2 SYDVKM. The CDR3 spans 11 residues. CDR3 DNA: TGTGCCAGCAGTTTACGCAATGAGCAGTTCTTC. Translating it yields CASSLRNEQFF.

Here the CDR3 reads CASSGGQGVEEQYF. The CDR3 bases are TGTGCCAGCAGCGGGGGACAGGGGGTAGAGGAGCAGTACTTC. The gene calls are TRBV9 and TRBJ2-7; the match to TRBD1 covers 11 bases. Germline values: CDR1 SGDLS, CDR2 YYNGEE. The junction had 6 bases not matched to a gene; V was cut back by 3 bases and J by 7 bases. The CDR3 contains 14 residues.

The V gene is TRBV5-6, the J gene TRBJ1-3; tentative D call: TRBD1 (6 bases). V was shortened by 4 bases and J by 2 bases, with 22 bases between the two germline ends. Germline V CDR1 and CDR2: SGHDT, YYEEEE. This CDR3 has 18 residues. The CDR3 protein is CASSPFRGADLTGNTIYF. As DNA, the CDR3 is TGTGCCAGCAGCCCATTCCGGGGGGCCGACCTGACTGGAAACACCATATATTTT.

CDR3 DNA sequence: TGTGCCAGCAGCTTGGCCAGGGGACTAATTTGGGATACGCAGTATTTT. Its translation is CASSLARGLIWDTQYF. The J gene is TRBJ2-3, the V gene TRBV7-8, with D tentatively TRBD2 (7 bases). Trimming shortened V by 3 bases and J by 6 bases, and 19 bases separated the two germline ends. Germline-derived CDR1 and CDR2 are SGHVS and FQNEAQ. The CDR3 is made up of 16 amino acids.

V gene TRBV7-2 combines with J gene TRBJ2-7; D may be TRBD2 (6 bases). The V end lost 5 bases, the J end lost 4 bases, and 15 bases lay between the germline ends. The CDR3 runs 14 residues. Germline lookup yields CDR1 SGHTA and CDR2 FQGNSA. Here the CDR3 reads CASSPLLASYEQYF. The DNA for the CDR3 is TGTGCCAGCAGCCCATTACTAGCTTCTTACGAGCAGTACTTC.

This clone has only one observation. The chain has TRBV5-1 and TRBJ1-2; perhaps TRBD1 as D (5 bases). The germline V and J ends were trimmed by 4 bases and 1 base, with 11 bases remaining between them. The CDR3 sequence is 14 residues long. In germline, CDR1 is SGHRS, CDR2 YFSETQ. The CDR3, as DNA: TGCGCCAGCAGCAGGGGACGCGATAACTATGGCTACACCTTC. Residues: CASSRGRDNYGYTF.

The chain recombines TRBV18 with TRBJ1-1, with D maybe TRBD1 (5 bases). Trimming left V 6 bases short and J 1 base short, with 9 bases between. The CDR3 is made up of 13 amino acids. From germline, CDR1 is KGHSH and CDR2 LQKENI. The DNA for the CDR3 is TGTGCCAGCTCGGGGGGGACGAACACTGAAGCTTTCTTT. It is translated as CASSGGTNTEAFF.

This sequence joins TRBV27 and TRBJ1-1; 8 nucleotides align to TRBD1. The CDR3 consists of 14 residues. In germline, CDR1 is MNHEY, CDR2 SMNVEV (reference sequence). The junction had 8 bases not matched to a gene; V was cut back by 10 bases and J by 1 base. The CDR3 is CATLPGQGNTEAFF. DNA for the CDR3: TGTGCCACCTTACCCGGACAGGGGAACACTGAAGCTTTCTTT.

The chain employs TRBV4-1 and TRBJ1-5, with D possibly matching TRBD1 (6 bases). The germline V gene has CDR1 MGHRA and CDR2 YSYEKL. The CDR3 is 17 amino acids. V was shortened by 1 base and J by 4 bases, with 17 bases between the two germline ends. The CDR3 here is CASSQVRGRKENQPQHF. CDR3 in DNA: TGCGCCAGCAGCCAAGTACGGGGGCGAAAGGAGAATCAGCCCCAGCATTTT.

The chain is built from TRBV4-2 and TRBJ2-7; D perhaps matches TRBD2 (6 bases). The length of the CDR3 is 15 residues. CDR1 is LGHNA, CDR2 YNFKEQ, per germline. The germline V and J ends were trimmed by 1 base and 6 bases, with 16 bases remaining between them. CDR3 region: CASSQGRDQGSEQYF. The CDR3 DNA reads TGTGCCAGCAGCCAAGGGAGGGACCAGGGTTCCGAGCAGTACTTC.

The V gene is TRBV6-4, the J gene TRBJ2-3, with D maybe TRBD2 (6 bases). Germline lookup yields CDR1 MRHNA and CDR2 SNTAGT. The V and J ends lost 0 bases and 0 bases respectively, with 10 bases between them. CDR3 length: 16 amino acids. The CDR3 nucleotides read TGTGCCAGCAGTGACTCGGGGGACTCCAGCACAGATACGCAGTATTTT. As protein: CASSDSGDSSTDTQYF.

This clone has a single count. V gene TRBV7-8 combines with J gene TRBJ2-2, with TRBD1 matching over 7 bases. CDR3 length equals 15 residues. Germline CDR1 reads SGHVS; CDR2 reads FQNEAQ. After removal of 1 base from V and 5 bases from J, the junction contained 4 bases not matched to a gene. CDR3 residues: CASSLVPGGTGELFF. The CDR3 DNA follows: TGTGCCAGCAGCTTAGTCCCAGGGGGAACCGGGGAGCTGTTTTTT.

In DNA form, the CDR3 reads TGTGCCAGCAGCTCCCTCACTGAAGCTTTCTTT. Its translation is CASSSLTEAFF. This chain joins TRBV7-2 and TRBJ1-1, with D unclear. CDR3 size: 11 residues. CDR1 and CDR2 from the germline V gene are SGHTA and FQGNSA. V was pared by 4 bases and J by 4 bases, with 4 bases between.

The chain uses TRBV7-9 and TRBJ2-1; unclear D gene. Trimming took 1 base from V and 3 from J, leaving 13 bases between them. Germline values: CDR1 SEHNR, CDR2 FQNEAQ (reference sequence). This CDR3 has 16 amino acids. The CDR3, as DNA: TGTGCCAGCAGCTTAGGACCCGAATCTTACTACAATGAGCAGTTCTTC. The encoded protein is CASSLGPESYYNEQFF.

This chain connects TRBV6-2 or TRBV6-3 to TRBJ2-1; perhaps D is TRBD1 or TRBD2 (5 bases each). This CDR3 is 13 amino acids long. Per the germline V gene, CDR1 is MNHEY and CDR2 is SVGEGT. Trimming left V 2 bases short and J 8 bases short, with 10 bases between. In DNA, the CDR3 is TGTGCCAGCAGTTACCGGGGCTCGCATGAGCAGTTCTTC. It translates to CASSYRGSHEQFF.

The chain carries TRBV7-9 and TRBJ2-5; 8 bases align to TRBD2. Germline V lookup: CDR1 SEHNR, CDR2 FQNEAQ (reference sequence). V shed 4 bases, J shed 3 bases, and the junction held 4 bases outside the gene matches. The CDR3 covers 14 residues. As DNA, the CDR3 is TGTGCCAGCAGCTCCGGGGGGGCGGAAGAGACCCAGTACTTC. Its translation is CASSSGGAEETQYF.

This clone was seen once. This chain connects TRBV10-3 to TRBJ1-1; the match to TRBD1 covers 9 bases. Germline V gives CDR1 ENHRY, CDR2 SYGVKD. The CDR3 has 16 residues. Trimming removed 2 bases from V and 3 bases from J; junction bases left unmatched: 7. CDR3 protein: CAISELGQGRDTEAFF. For the CDR3, the DNA is TGTGCCATCAGTGAGCTGGGACAGGGTCGGGACACTGAAGCTTTCTTT.